These 19 T cell receptor beta chains came from one sample sequenced in a study of shared clonotypes between healthy human individuals (TCRdb year 2020). For the CD8 naive samples, CD45RO-negative cells were positively selected for CCR7, yielding a CD45RA+CCR7+ population from which TemRA cells were excluded. Libraries were constructed by the immunoSEQ multiplex PCR assay. Drawn from immuneACCESS, this table holds only the in-frame rearrangements with V and J called that TCRdb kept. Clones are partly lost; checked studies trace under half to an unresolved V gene and leave the rest unexplained. The sample table lists about 2.2 million clones, 85% to 95% of them with a count of one. 1.5% to 2% of the sample is taken by the ten largest. What was sequenced was naive CD8+ T cells from PBMCs. Read against the paper, the sample's cell subset or site label means: CD45RA+CCR7+. These receptors were taken from a man younger than 35 in good health. Some clones in this sample may be carry-over from other donors' samples.

The rearrangement links TRBV19 to TRBJ1-1, with 9 positions matching TRBD1. From germline, CDR1 is LNHDA and CDR2 SQIVND (reference sequence). CDR3 length: 14 amino acids. Losses at the gene ends were 5 bases for V and 5 bases for J; bases not matched to a gene: 6. CDR3 in DNA: TGTGCCAGTAGTGCAGGACAGGGGTGGACTGAAGCTTTCTTT. Encoded protein: CASSAGQGWTEAFF.

The chain has TRBV25-1 and TRBJ1-4; weak D call: TRBD1 (5 bases). CDR3 size: 13 residues. V lost 7 bases to trimming and J lost 5 bases, with 11 bases between them. Germline V gene data show CDR1 as MGHDK and CDR2 as SYGVNS. CDR3 in amino acids: CASTGFGNEKLFF. The CDR3 DNA reads TGTGCCAGCACAGGGTTCGGAAATGAAAAACTGTTTTTT.

This clone has only one observation. The chain is built from TRBV6-1 and TRBJ2-4; no reliable D call. The CDR3 extends over 16 amino acids. V lost 3 bases, J lost 0 bases, and 12 bases lay in between. Germline assignment: CDR1 MNHNS and CDR2 SASEGT. CDR3 loop: CASSDRGFLAKNIQYF. The CDR3 DNA reads TGTGCCAGCAGTGACCGTGGTTTCCTAGCCAAAAACATTCAGTACTTC.

This clone was recorded once. V and J are TRBV27 and TRBJ2-7; no clear D. The CDR3 spans 16 residues. Trimming took off 3 bases at V and 2 bases at J, with 17 bases between the two ends. The germline V gene encodes CDR1 MNHEY and CDR2 SMNVEV (reference sequence). The CDR3 DNA sequence: TGTGCCAGCAGTTTGTCCCTCGGAGACTCCCCCTACGAGCAGTACTTC. Encoded protein: CASSLSLGDSPYEQYF.

The chain employs TRBV7-2 and TRBJ2-3; the D gene is possibly TRBD2 (7 bases). The CDR3 totals 16 residues. The germline V and J ends were trimmed by 2 bases and 9 bases, with 21 bases remaining between them. CDR1 SGHTA and CDR2 FQGNSA come from the germline V gene. CDR3 in DNA: TGTGCCAGCAGCTTAAGGGGGGGCTCTCACCTTTCAACGCAGTATTTT. This translates into CASSLRGGSHLSTQYF.

The chain employs TRBV11-2 and TRBJ2-6; D gene uncertain. The CDR3 runs 16 residues. In germline, CDR1 is SGHAT, CDR2 FQNNGV. Trimming cost V 3 bases and J 0 bases, with 9 bases left between them. The CDR3 sequence is CASSLGGRSGANVLTF. The DNA of the CDR3 is TGTGCCAGCAGCTTGGGCGGTCGCTCTGGGGCCAACGTCCTGACTTTC.

The chain recombines TRBV4-3 with TRBJ2-5, with D perhaps being TRBD1 or TRBD2 (5 bases each). The V end lost 2 bases, the J end lost 3 bases, and 7 bases lay between the germline ends. There are 13 residues in the CDR3. The germline CDR1 and CDR2 sequences are LGHNA and YSLEER. This CDR3 is CASSQLGEETQYF. CDR3 DNA sequence: TGCGCCAGCAGCCAATTGGGGGAAGAGACCCAGTACTTC.

The chain uses TRBV28 and TRBJ2-1; 11 nucleotides line up with TRBD2. V shed 4 bases and J 9 bases; nucleotides not matched to a gene: 8. The CDR3 sequence is 15 residues long. CDR1 and CDR2 from the germline V gene are MDHEN and SYDVKM. The chain's CDR3 is CASSWRASGRREQFF. DNA for the CDR3: TGTGCCAGCAGTTGGAGGGCTAGCGGGAGGCGTGAGCAGTTCTTC.

The chain couples TRBV7-2 to TRBJ2-7; TRBD1 is a possible D gene (5 bases). The CDR3 sequence is 14 residues long. Trimming left V 5 bases short and J 1 base short, with 12 bases between. Germline V CDR1 and CDR2: SGHTA, FQGNSA. The CDR3 reads CASSPRQISYEQYF. CDR3 sequence (DNA): TGTGCCAGCAGCCCTCGACAGATATCCTACGAGCAGTACTTC.

CDR3 loop: CASSFRINTEAFF. CDR3 in DNA: TGTGCCAGCAGCTTCCGGATTAACACTGAAGCTTTCTTT. The J gene is TRBJ1-1, the V gene TRBV5-4; no reliable D call. The germline gives CDR1 SGHNT, CDR2 YYREEE (reference sequence). This CDR3 spans 13 amino acids. Between the trimmed V and J ends, which lost 2 bases and 2 bases, there was a span of 7 bases. The variable domain in full, with the rest retrieved from reference TRBV5-4 and TRBJ1-1, is ETGVTQSPTHLIKTRGQQVTLRCSSQSGHNTVSWYQQALGQGPQFIFQYYREEENGRGNFPPRFSGLQFPNYSSELNVNALELDDSALYLCASSFRINTEAFFGQGTRLTVV.

This clone was seen only once. The chain employs TRBV15 and TRBJ2-7; unclear D gene. Germline lookup yields CDR1 LNHNV and CDR2 YYDKDF (reference sequence). The CDR3 runs 16 residues. Trimming removed 0 bases at V and 2 bases at J, with 14 bases between. The CDR3 DNA reads as TGTGCCACCAGCAGAGATAACGCAGGCTCAGCCTACGAGCAGTACTTC. Protein product: CATSRDNAGSAYEQYF. Based on the CDR3 plus reference TRBV15 and TRBJ2-7, the full variable domain is DAMVIQNPRYQVTQFGKPVTLSCSQTLNHNVMYWYQQKSSQAPKLLFHYYDKDFNNEADTPDNFQSRRPNTSFCFLDIRSPGLGDTAMYLCATSRDNAGSAYEQYFGPGTRLTVT.

The chain's CDR3 is CASSLIRTSLNEQYF. The CDR3 DNA sequence: TGTGCCAGCAGCTTAATAAGGACTAGCCTCAACGAGCAGTACTTC. This chain connects TRBV7-3 to TRBJ2-7; 8 bases are shared with TRBD2. Germline-derived CDR1 and CDR2 are SGHTA and FQGTGA. The CDR3 totals 15 residues. The junction had 7 bases not matched to a gene; V was cut back by 1 base and J by 5 bases.

The chain is built from TRBV11-3 and TRBJ2-2, with 7 positions matching TRBD2. V trimming: 5 bases; J trimming: 6 bases; junction bases outside the gene matches: 15. Germline CDR1 SGHNT, CDR2 YENEEA. The CDR3 length is 17 residues. The CDR3 bases are TGTGCCAGCAGCCCCGACAGACTAGCTGGGTGGCCCGGGGAGCTGTTTTTT. Amino acids: CASSPDRLAGWPGELFF.

V is TRBV28 and J is TRBJ2-7; a possible D gene is TRBD1 (6 bases). Per germline, CDR1 MDHEN and CDR2 SYDVKM. This CDR3 region has 16 residues. V shed 4 bases and J shed 0 bases, with 16 bases lying between them. The CDR3 here is CASSWGLGGTSYEQYF. The DNA for the CDR3 is TGTGCCAGCAGTTGGGGTTTAGGGGGAACCTCCTACGAGCAGTACTTC.

This clone is a singleton in its sample. The chain combines TRBV6-5 with TRBJ2-1; D is possibly TRBD1 (5 bases). Trimming took off 4 bases at V and 5 bases at J, with 9 bases between the two ends. The CDR3 loop spans 13 amino acids. Per germline, CDR1 MNHEY and CDR2 SVGAGI. Here the CDR3 reads CASSFQGNNEQFF. The CDR3 DNA is TGTGCCAGCAGTTTTCAGGGCAACAATGAGCAGTTCTTC.

This chain links TRBV7-9 with TRBJ2-7; weak D call: TRBD2 (6 bases). Germline values: CDR1 SEHNR, CDR2 FQNEAQ (reference sequence). This CDR3 region has 12 residues. Trimming took off 3 bases at V and 11 bases at J, with 14 bases between the two ends. In DNA, the CDR3 is TGTGCCAGCAGCTTCGGGGAGGACTTGGAGTACTTC. This translates into CASSFGEDLEYF.

This chain links TRBV27 with TRBJ2-2; D possibly corresponds to TRBD2 (5 bases). V was pared by 7 bases and J by 3 bases, with 15 bases between. The CDR3 covers 15 residues. CDR1 MNHEY and CDR2 SMNVEV come from the germline V gene (reference sequence). The CDR3 DNA sequence: TGTGCCAGCAAACTGGCCGGGAAGTACACCGGGGAGCTGTTTTTT. Its protein product is CASKLAGKYTGELFF.

V usage is TRBV7-9 and J usage is TRBJ2-3; TRBD2 aligns across 7 bases. J was trimmed by 3 bases and V by 0 bases; bases with no gene match: 3. This CDR3 spans 15 amino acids. Germline values: CDR1 SEHNR, CDR2 FQNEAQ (reference sequence). The CDR3 nucleotides are TGTGCCAGCAGCTTAGCCGCGGGAGCAACAGATACGCAGTATTTT. Translated: CASSLAAGATDTQYF.

The rearrangement uses TRBV9 and TRBJ2-3, with unresolved D. V lost 2 bases, J lost 4 bases, and 14 bases lay in between. Germline assignment: CDR1 SGDLS and CDR2 YYNGEE. The CDR3 is made up of 15 amino acids. The CDR3 is CASSVGHLVSDTQYF. The CDR3 DNA reads as TGTGCCAGCAGCGTCGGTCATCTAGTCTCAGATACGCAGTATTTT.